This TCR beta chain stems from a study of blood T cells in healthy people across ages (dated by TCRdb to between 2015 and 2017). The study in broad terms: In model experiments, roughly one uniquely barcoded TCR beta cDNA molecule per two T cells was captured by template switching. The study measured age-related changes in TCR beta repertoire diversity using deep sequencing normalized with unique cDNA molecular identifiers. Four age groups were formed from the donors: young (average about 16 years), middle-aged (around 41), aged (more than 55) and long-lived (around 80). Donors of different ages were randomly distributed across sequencing lanes to avoid experimental bias. Using the same blood draw, the study looked at two additional independent replicas of 1 million unique cDNA reads for two donors, one aged 18 to 30 and the other aged 80 or older.

Donors were 39 systemically healthy Caucasian individuals from Russia aged roughly 6 to 100 years. Ten milliliters of peripheral blood were drawn from each donor into EDTA-treated Vacutainer tubes. PBMCs were isolated by Ficoll-Paque density-gradient centrifugation, with at least 6.5 million obtained per sample. Total RNA, at least 5 micrograms per sample, was extracted from PBMCs with Trizol reagent. Naive CD45RAhigh/CD27high T cell percentages were measured by flow cytometry on a PBMC aliquot from every donor. The library came from 5' RACE. TCRdb shows the sequencer as Illumina HiSeq 2500. A second PCR of roughly 7 to 11 cycles was performed with a sample-barcoded 5' primer and a J-beta primer mix. A unique molecular identifier was introduced onto each TCR beta cDNA molecule by a template-switch 5' adaptor carrying 12 random nucleotides. At least 3 million CDR3-containing paired-end reads were obtained from each sample. The Mint cDNA synthesis kit, primed by a TRBC-specific oligonucleotide, was used to synthesize first-strand cDNA from all RNA. Following uracil-DNA glycosylase treatment, all cDNA underwent a first 18-cycle PCR with the universal primers M1SS and BC2_uni_R. The authors processed their data as follows. For normalization, 1 million high-quality reads were randomly selected from each sample, with every read carrying a distinct molecular identifier. Instead of being binned into consensus sequences, reads with shared molecular identifiers were discarded. MiTCR, run with a Q25 quality threshold and the strictest error-elimination algorithm, handled CDR3 identification, clonotype clustering and error correction. A nonparametric unseen species model with Euler transformation was used to estimate a lower bound on total TCR beta diversity. TCRdb passed the public sequencing reads through fastp at Q25 and MiXCR, retaining productive beta sequences. Identical CDR3 protein sequences are pooled into one entry, listed with their most common genes and DNA. Here the V and J calls rest on TCRdb's processing, not on the authors' analysis. The sample table contains around 1,700,000 distinct CDR3 sequences; only one count was recorded for approximately 28% of them. Together, the top ten hold less than 9.5% of the sample.

The germline V gene gives CDR1 as SGHTA and CDR2 as FQGNSA. A distance of 7 bases separates the germline ends of V and J, which lose 0 bases and 7 bases respectively. The CDR3 numbers 13 residues from cysteine through phenylalanine. The CDR3 DNA has 39 bases and is translated from base 1. What the work shows at the level of the full study, not this receptor alone: Bulk unsorted PBMC profiling prevented conclusive comparison of naive and antigen-experienced compartments. As age increased, observed TCR beta diversity per million T cells dropped in a roughly linear way, and a significant reduction was already evident by age around 41. Estimates of total diversity based on one million sequenced T cells were regarded as lower bounds and as underestimates. Observed TCR beta diversity correlated strongly with the percentage of naive T cells measured by flow cytometry. Because the CMV infection status of the donors was unknown, age-related changes in expanded clonotypes may potentially have been confounded. Compared with the aged group, more naive CD4+ T cells, fewer expanded clones and increased TCR diversity were shown by the long-lived group, suggesting age selection.

This clonotype was counted at least ten times. Its cognate antigen has yet to be identified. Base-call qualities are not available, and no considerably larger clone is one nucleotide away. The clonotype was recovered from a young woman in good health. Sequenced: blood. The receptor chain draws on TRBV7-2 and TRBJ2-1, with the D gene not confidently named. The nucleotides are TGTGCCAGCAGCTTAGCCCCCGAGAATGAGCAGTTCTTC. Its coded protein is CASSLAPENEQFF.